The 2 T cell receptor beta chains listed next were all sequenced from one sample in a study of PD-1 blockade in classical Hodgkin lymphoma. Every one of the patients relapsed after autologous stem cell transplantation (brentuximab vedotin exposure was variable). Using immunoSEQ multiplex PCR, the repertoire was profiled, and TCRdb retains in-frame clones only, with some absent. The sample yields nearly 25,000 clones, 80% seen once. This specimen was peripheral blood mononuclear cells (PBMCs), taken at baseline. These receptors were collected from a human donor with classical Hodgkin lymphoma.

The CDR3 protein is CASSVTSGGSNEQFF. CDR3 DNA: TGCGCCAGCAGCGTGACTAGCGGGGGTTCAAATGAGCAGTTCTTC. This chain connects TRBV5-1 to TRBJ2-1; TRBD2 agrees at 12 bases. The J segment lost 7 bases and the V segment lost 4 bases, leaving 6 bases of the junction unmatched. There are 15 residues in the CDR3. The V gene's germline CDR1 is SGHRS and CDR2 YFSETQ. The variable domain in full, with the rest retrieved from reference TRBV5-1 and TRBJ2-1, is KAGVTQTPRYLIKTRGQQVTLSCSPISGHRSVSWYQQTPGQGLQFLFEYFSETQRNKGNFPGRFSGRQFSNSRSEMNVSTLELGDSALYLCASSVTSGGSNEQFFGPGTRLTVL.

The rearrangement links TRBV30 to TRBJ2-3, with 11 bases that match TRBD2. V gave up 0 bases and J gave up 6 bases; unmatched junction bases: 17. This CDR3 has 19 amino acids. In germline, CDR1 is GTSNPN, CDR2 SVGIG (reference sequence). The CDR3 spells CAWSVVLAGAPRFADTQYF. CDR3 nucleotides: TGTGCCTGGAGTGTTGTACTAGCGGGGGCCCCCCGTTTTGCGGATACGCAGTATTTT. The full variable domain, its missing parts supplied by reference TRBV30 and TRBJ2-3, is SQTIHQWPATLVQPVGSPLSLECTVEGTSNPNLYWYRQAAGRGLQLLFYSVGIGQISSEVPQNLSASRPQDRQFILSSKKLLLSDSGFYLCAWSVVLAGAPRFADTQYFGPGTRLTVL.